This T cell receptor beta chain is from a study of T cell responses to AZD1222 COVID-19 vaccine. About the research overall: Doses given second, at about 4 or about 12 weeks, were pooled. Study observations and caveats: White British ancestry dominated among donors, who included more females, and clonal diversity was possibly underestimated.

Trimming removed 4 bases at V and 10 bases at J, with 13 bases between. The CDR3 covers 12 residues. CDR1 MDHEN and CDR2 SYDVKM come from the germline V gene. Libraries were prepared by immunoSEQ multiplex PCR; TCRdb keeps only in-frame clonotypes and omits some of them. This repertoire shows over 100,000 clones, nearly 95% found once; its top ten account for around 5%. Remarks on this clone: Its target is not known.

This specimen was peripheral blood, taken on day 0 of AZD1222 vaccination. This clonotype originated in an adult in good health. The rearrangement links TRBV28 to TRBJ1-2; D unresolved. CDR3 loop: CASSSSGVPYTF. CDR3 coding DNA: TGTGCCAGCAGTTCTAGTGGGGTTCCCTACACCTTC.